The clone carrying this TCR beta chain has just one count. Its cognate antigen is unknown. TCRdb keeps only in-frame clones here, not all; method: immunoSEQ multiplex PCR. This table holds about 80,000 clones, more than 85% found once. The CDR3 sequence is 17 residues long. V was clipped by 2 bases and J by 3 bases, with 17 bases between them. CDR1 is SGHVS, CDR2 FNYEAQ, per germline. The sample is drawn from a study of radiotherapy plus CTLA-4 blockade in lung cancer. Study findings and constraints: Early blood T cell clone changes and increased post-radiation serum interferon-beta were reportedly the strongest response predictors. An expansion of tumor-derived TCR clones occurred in blood after radiotherapy plus ipilimumab.

Patients with chemo-refractory metastatic non-small-cell lung cancer received focal radiation plus CTLA-4 blockade with ipilimumab. This sequence joins TRBV7-6 and TRBJ2-4; D ambiguous. This TCR derives from a human donor with non-small cell lung cancer who had stable disease on radiotherapy plus ipilimumab. Sequenced material: peripheral blood, taken from a patient treated with radiotherapy plus ipilimumab. The CDR3 here is CASSLSRPGSGKNIQYF. CDR3 DNA sequence: TGTGCCAGCAGCTTATCGCGACCTGGGTCGGGCAAAAACATTCAGTACTTC.